This T cell receptor (beta chain) was documented in a study of response to subunit inactivated influenza vaccine. Overall study results and limits: New T cells are recruited in small numbers by each seasonal influenza vaccination, according to the authors' suggestion.

TCRdb ran MiXCR on the RT-PCR reads and lists one entry per CDR3 protein. The data show about 500,000 distinct CDR3 sequences, approximately 13% seen once. This clonotype showed up just once. The antigen is undetermined. This clonotype was sampled from a man aged 50-59 years who received an inactivated influenza vaccine. This sample comprised PBMCs from blood, obtained roughly 46 days after vaccination.

The DNA of the CDR3 is TGCGCCAGCAGCCAGGAGCCGGGACAGGGAACCTACGAGCAGTACTTC. As protein: CASSQEPGQGTYEQYF. This rearrangement joins TRBV4-1 to TRBJ2-7; 9 nucleotides line up with TRBD1. The J segment lost 2 bases and the V segment lost 3 bases, leaving 8 bases of the junction unmatched. Per germline, CDR1 MGHRA and CDR2 YSYEKL. This CDR3 region has 16 residues.